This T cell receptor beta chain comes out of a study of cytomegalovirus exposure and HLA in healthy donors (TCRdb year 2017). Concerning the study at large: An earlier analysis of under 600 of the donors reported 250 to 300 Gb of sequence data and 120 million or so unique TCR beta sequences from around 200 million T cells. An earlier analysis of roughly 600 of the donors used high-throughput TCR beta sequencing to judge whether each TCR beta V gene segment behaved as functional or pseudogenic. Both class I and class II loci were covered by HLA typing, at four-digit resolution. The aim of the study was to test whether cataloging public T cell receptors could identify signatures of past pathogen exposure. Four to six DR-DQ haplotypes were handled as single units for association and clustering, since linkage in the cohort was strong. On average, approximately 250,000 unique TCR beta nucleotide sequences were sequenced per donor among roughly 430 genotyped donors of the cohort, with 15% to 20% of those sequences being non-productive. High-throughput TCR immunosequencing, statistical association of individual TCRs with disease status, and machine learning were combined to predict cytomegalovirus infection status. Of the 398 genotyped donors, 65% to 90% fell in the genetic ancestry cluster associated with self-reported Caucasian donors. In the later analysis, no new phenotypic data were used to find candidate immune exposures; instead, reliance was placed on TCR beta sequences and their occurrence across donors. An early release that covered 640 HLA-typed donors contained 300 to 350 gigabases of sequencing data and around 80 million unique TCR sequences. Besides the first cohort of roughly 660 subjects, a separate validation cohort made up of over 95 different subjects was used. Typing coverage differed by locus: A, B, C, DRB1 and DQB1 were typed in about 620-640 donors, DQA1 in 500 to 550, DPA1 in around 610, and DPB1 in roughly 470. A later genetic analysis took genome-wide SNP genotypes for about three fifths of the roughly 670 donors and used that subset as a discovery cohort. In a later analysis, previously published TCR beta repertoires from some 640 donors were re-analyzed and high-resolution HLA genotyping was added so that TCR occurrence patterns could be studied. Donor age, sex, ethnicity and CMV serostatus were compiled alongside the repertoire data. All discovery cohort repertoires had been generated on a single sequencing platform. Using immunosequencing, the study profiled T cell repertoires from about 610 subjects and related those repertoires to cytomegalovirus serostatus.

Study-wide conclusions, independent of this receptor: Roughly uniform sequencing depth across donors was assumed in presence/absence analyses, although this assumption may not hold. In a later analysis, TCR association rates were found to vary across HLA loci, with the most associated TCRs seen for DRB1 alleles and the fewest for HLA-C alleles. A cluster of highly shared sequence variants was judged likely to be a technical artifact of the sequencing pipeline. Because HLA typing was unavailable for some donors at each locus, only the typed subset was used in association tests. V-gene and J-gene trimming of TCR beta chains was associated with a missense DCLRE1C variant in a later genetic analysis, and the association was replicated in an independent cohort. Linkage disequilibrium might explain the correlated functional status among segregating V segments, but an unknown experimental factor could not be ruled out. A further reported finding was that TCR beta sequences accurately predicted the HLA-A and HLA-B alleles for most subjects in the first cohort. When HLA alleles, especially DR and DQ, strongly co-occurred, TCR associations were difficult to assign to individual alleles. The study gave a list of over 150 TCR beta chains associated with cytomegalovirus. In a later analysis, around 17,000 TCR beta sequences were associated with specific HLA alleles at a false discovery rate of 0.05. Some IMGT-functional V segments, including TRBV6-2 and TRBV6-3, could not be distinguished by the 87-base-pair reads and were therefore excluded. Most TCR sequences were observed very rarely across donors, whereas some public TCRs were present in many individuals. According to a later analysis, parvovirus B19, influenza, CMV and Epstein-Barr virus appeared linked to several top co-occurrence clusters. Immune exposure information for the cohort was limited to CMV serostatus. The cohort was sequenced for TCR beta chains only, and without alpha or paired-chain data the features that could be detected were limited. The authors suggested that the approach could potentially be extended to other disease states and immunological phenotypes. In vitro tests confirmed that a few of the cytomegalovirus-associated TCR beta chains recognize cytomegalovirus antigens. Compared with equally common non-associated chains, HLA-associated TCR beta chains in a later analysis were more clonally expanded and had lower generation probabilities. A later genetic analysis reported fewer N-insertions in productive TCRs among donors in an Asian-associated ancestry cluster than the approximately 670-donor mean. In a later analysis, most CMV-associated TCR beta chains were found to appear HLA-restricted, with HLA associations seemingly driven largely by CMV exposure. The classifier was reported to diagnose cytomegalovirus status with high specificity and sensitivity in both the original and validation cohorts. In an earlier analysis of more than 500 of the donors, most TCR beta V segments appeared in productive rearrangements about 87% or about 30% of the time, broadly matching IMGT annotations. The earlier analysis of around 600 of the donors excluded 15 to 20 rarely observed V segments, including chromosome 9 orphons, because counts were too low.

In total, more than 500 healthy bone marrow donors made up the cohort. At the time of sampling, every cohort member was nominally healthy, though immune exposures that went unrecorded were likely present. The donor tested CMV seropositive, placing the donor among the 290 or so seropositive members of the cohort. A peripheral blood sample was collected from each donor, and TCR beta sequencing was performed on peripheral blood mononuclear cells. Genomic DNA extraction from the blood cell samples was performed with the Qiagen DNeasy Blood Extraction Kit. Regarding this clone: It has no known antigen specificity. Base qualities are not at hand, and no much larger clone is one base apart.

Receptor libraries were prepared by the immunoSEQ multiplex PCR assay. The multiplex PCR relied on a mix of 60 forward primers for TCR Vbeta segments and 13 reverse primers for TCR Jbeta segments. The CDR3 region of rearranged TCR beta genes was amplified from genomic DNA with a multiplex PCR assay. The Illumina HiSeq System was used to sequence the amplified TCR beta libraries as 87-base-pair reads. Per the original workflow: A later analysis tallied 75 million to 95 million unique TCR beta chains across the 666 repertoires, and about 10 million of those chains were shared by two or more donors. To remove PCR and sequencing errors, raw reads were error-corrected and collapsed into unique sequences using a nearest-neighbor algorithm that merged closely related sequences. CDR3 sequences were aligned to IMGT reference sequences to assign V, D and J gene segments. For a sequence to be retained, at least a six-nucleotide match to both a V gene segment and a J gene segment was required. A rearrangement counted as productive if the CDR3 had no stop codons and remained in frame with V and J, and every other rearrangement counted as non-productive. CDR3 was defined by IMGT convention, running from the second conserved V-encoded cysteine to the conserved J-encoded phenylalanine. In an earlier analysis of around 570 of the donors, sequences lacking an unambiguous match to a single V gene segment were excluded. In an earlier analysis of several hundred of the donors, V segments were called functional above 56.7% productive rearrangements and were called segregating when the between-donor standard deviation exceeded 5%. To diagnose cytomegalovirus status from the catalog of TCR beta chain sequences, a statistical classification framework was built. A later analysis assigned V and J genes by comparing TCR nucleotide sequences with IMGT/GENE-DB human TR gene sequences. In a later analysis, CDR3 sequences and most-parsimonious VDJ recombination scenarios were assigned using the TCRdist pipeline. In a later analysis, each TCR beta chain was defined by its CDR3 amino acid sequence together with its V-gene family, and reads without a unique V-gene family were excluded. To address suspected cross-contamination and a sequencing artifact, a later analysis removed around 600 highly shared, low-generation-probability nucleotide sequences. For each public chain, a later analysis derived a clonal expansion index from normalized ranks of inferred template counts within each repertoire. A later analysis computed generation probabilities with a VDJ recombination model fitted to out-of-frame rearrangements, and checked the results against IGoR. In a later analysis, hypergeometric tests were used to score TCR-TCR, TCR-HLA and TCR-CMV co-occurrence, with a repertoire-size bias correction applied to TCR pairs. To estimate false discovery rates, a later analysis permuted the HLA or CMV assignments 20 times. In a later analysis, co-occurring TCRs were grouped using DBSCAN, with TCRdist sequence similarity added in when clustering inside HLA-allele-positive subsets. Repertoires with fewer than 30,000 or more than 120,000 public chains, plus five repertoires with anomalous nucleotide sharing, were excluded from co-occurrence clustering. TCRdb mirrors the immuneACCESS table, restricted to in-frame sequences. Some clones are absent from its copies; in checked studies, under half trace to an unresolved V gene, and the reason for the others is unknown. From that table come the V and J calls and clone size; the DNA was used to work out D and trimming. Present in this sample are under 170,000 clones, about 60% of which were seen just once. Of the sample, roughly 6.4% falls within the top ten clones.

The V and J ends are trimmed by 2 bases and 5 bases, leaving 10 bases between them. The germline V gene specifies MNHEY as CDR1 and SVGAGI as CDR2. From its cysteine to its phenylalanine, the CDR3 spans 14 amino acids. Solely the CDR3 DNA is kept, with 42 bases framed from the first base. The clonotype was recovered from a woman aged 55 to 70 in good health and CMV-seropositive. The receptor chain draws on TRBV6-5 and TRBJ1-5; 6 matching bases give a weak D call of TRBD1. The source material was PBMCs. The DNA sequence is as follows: TGTGCCAGCAGTTACACCGGGACACATCAGCCCCAGCATTTT. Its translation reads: CASSYTGTHQPQHF.